These T cell receptor beta chains were read from a single sample in a study of shared clonotypes between healthy human individuals. Sequencing was performed with immunoSEQ multiplex PCR; in TCRdb, only in-frame clones are kept and a portion is missing. The repertoire has approximately 110,000 clones, just over 65% of them found once; the top ten carry approximately 25%. Sequences were obtained from memory CD8+ T cells sorted from blood. These receptors all come from a woman in her 30s in good health. Both conserved end residues are part of each CDR3. A D gene is named only where the DNA matches it firmly. A clone size is listed for some rows: how often the clone was seen (once, few, many), or a class if it is expanded.

few	TRBV6-4	TRBJ1-2	-	CASSEGGEQGGYTF	TGTGCCAGCAGTGAGGGGGGTGAACAAGGTGGCTACACCTTC
-	TRBV29-1	TRBJ2-3	-	CSGRQLGTQYF	TGCAGCGGAAGACAGCTAGGTACGCAGTATTTT
-	TRBV5-8	TRBJ2-7	-	CASSLRGGSYEQYF	TGTGCCAGCAGCTTAAGGGGCGGGTCGTACGAGCAGTACTTC
once	TRBV2	TRBJ2-7	TRBD1	CASADRASYEQYF	TGTGCCAGCGCCGACAGGGCCTCCTACGAGCAGTACTTC
-	TRBV6-1	TRBJ2-2	-	CASSEGDAGELFF	TGTGCCAGCAGTGAAGGAGATGCCGGGGAGCTGTTTTTT
-	TRBV21-1	TRBJ2-2	-	CASSTLRPDTGELFF	TGTGCCAGCAGCACCCTAAGGCCCGACACCGGGGAGCTGTTTTTT
many	TRBV19	TRBJ1-6	TRBD1	CASSPTGENSPLHF	TGTGCCAGTAGTCCGACAGGGGAGAATTCACCCCTCCACTTT
-	TRBV28	TRBJ1-5	-	CASSQGVGGRGQPQHF	TGTGCCAGCAGCCAGGGTGTTGGGGGAAGAGGGCAGCCCCAGCATTTT
few	TRBV25-1	TRBJ2-1	-	CASVDSYNEQFF	TGTGCCAGCGTGGACAGTTACAATGAGCAGTTCTTC
few	TRBV27	TRBJ1-1	-	CASRRQSNTEAFF	TGTGCCAGCAGACGACAGTCGAACACTGAAGCTTTCTTT
-	TRBV11-2	TRBJ2-3	-	CASSSLRDTGWYTQYF	TGTGCCAGCAGCTCGCTTCGGGACACGGGGTGGTATACGCAGTATTTT
-	TRBV9	TRBJ2-7	-	CASSVDLGDGYEQYF	TGTGCCAGCAGCGTAGATTTAGGGGACGGCTACGAGCAGTACTTC
once	TRBV9	TRBJ2-5	-	CASSVGGSGETQYF	TGTGCCAGCAGCGTAGGGGGGAGCGGGGAGACCCAGTACTTC
-	TRBV28	TRBJ1-2	-	CASSAPVEGFYGYTF	TGTGCCAGCAGTGCCCCAGTGGAGGGCTTCTATGGCTACACCTTC
-	TRBV5-4	TRBJ2-7	-	CASSHFGGSYEQYF	TGTGCCAGCAGCCACTTCGGGGGCTCCTACGAGCAGTACTTC
few	TRBV6-5	TRBJ1-1	-	CASSYAETEAFF	TGTGCCAGCAGTTACGCCGAAACTGAAGCTTTCTTT
-	TRBV7-9	TRBJ2-3	-	CASEGVADTQYF	TGTGCCAGCGAAGGTGTTGCAGATACGCAGTATTTT
-	TRBV11-3	TRBJ1-2	-	CASSLLGIYLCGYTF	TGTGCCAGCAGCTTATTGGGGATATATCTGTGCGGCTACACCTTC
-	TRBV7-2	TRBJ2-7	TRBD2	CASSLVSGLRWQYF	TGTGCCAGCAGCTTAGTTAGCGGGCTACGTTGGCAGTACTTC
few	TRBV6-5	TRBJ1-4	-	CATTANLGNEKLFF	TGTGCCACCACAGCAAACCTGGGTAATGAAAAACTGTTTTTT
once	TRBV19	TRBJ2-1	TRBD2	CASSIRTSGLNEQFF	TGTGCCAGTAGTATTCGGACTAGCGGCCTCAATGAGCAGTTCTTC
many	TRBV29-1	TRBJ2-6	TRBD1	CSAWTGGLSGANVLTF	TGCAGCGCCTGGACAGGGGGCCTCTCTGGGGCCAACGTCCTGACTTTC
few	TRBV6-4	TRBJ2-3	TRBD2	CASSDPDGVAGEIVVDTQYF	TGTGCCAGCAGTGACCCCGATGGGGTAGCGGGTGAGATAGTGGTAGATACGCAGTATTTT
-	TRBV5-1	TRBJ1-1	-	CASRAGAGTTEAFF	TGCGCCAGCAGAGCCGGGGCGGGGACCACTGAAGCTTTCTTT
few	TRBV5-1	TRBJ1-2	-	CASSLGPLYGYTF	TGCGCCAGCAGCTTGGGCCCACTCTATGGCTACACCTTC
-	TRBV9	TRBJ1-1	-	CASSVGGAAEAFF	TGTGCCAGCAGCGTAGGAGGGGCAGCTGAAGCTTTCTTT
many	TRBV6-6	TRBJ1-5	-	CASSYSKGGGQPQHF	TGTGCCAGCAGTTACTCGAAGGGAGGCGGACAGCCCCAGCATTTT
-	TRBV9	TRBJ2-2	TRBD2	CASSGPSGRYSWYTGELFF	TGTGCCAGCAGCGGCCCTAGCGGGAGGTATTCTTGGTACACCGGGGAGCTGTTTTTT
-	TRBV6-1	TRBJ2-7	-	CASNDGLTKQYF	TGTGCCAGCAACGACGGCCTTACGAAGCAGTACTTC
-	TRBV5-8	TRBJ1-5	-	CASSSREAEWPQHF	TGTGCCAGCAGCTCCCGAGAGGCAGAGTGGCCCCAGCATTTT
-	TRBV27	TRBJ2-2	-	CASSPQKLTGELFF	TGTGCCAGCAGCCCCCAGAAGTTAACCGGGGAGCTGTTTTTT
-	TRBV18	TRBJ2-7	TRBD2	CASSPIAGRYEQYF	TGTGCCAGCTCACCAATAGCGGGAAGGTACGAGCAGTACTTC